These T cell receptor beta chains were read from a single sample in a study of CD8 T cells in Susac syndrome. MiXCR was run by TCRdb on the immunoSEQ multiplex PCR reads, yielding one entry per CDR3 protein. The repertoire holds about 190,000 distinct CDR3 sequences, with 95% as singletons. Sequencing input: CD8+ T cells from PBMCs. The receptors shown here come from a human donor with Susac syndrome. Both conserved end residues are part of each CDR3. D genes are given only for firm matches. Rows may omit the clone size; those that give it use once, few, many or a size class.

clone size: once
V gene: TRBV19
D gene: -
J gene: TRBJ2-3
CDR3 protein: CASSRYTDTQYF
CDR3 DNA: TGTGCCAGTAGTAGGTACACAGATACGCAGTATTTT

clone size: -
V gene: TRBV13
D gene: -
J gene: TRBJ1-1
CDR3 protein: CASSLPLEASWNTEAFF
CDR3 DNA: TGTGCCAGCAGCTTACCCCTTGAAGCTTCTTGGAACACTGAAGCTTTCTTT

clone size: -
V gene: TRBV27
D gene: -
J gene: TRBJ2-7
CDR3 protein: CASSPIWGAGLNEQYF
CDR3 DNA: TGTGCCAGCAGCCCCATATGGGGAGCCGGGTTGAACGAGCAGTACTTC

clone size: -
V gene: TRBV12-3/TRBV12-4
D gene: -
J gene: TRBJ1-5
CDR3 protein: CASSNTGGGNQPQHF
CDR3 DNA: TGTGCCAGCAGTAACACCGGGGGGGGCAATCAGCCCCAGCATTTT

clone size: -
V gene: TRBV4-1
D gene: TRBD1
J gene: TRBJ1-1
CDR3 protein: CASSRLNRGTAIEAFF
CDR3 DNA: TGCGCCAGCAGCCGACTGAATAGAGGGACAGCTATTGAAGCTTTCTTT

clone size: -
V gene: TRBV30
D gene: -
J gene: TRBJ2-5
CDR3 protein: CAWSRTVQETQYF
CDR3 DNA: TGTGCCTGGAGTCGGACAGTTCAAGAGACCCAGTACTTC

clone size: -
V gene: TRBV5-4
D gene: -
J gene: TRBJ2-6
CDR3 protein: CASSLARSEANVLTF
CDR3 DNA: TGTGCCAGCAGCTTGGCGAGAAGCGAGGCCAACGTCCTGACTTTC

clone size: -
V gene: TRBV7-6
D gene: -
J gene: TRBJ2-2
CDR3 protein: CASSLGQVNTGELFF
CDR3 DNA: TGTGCCAGCAGCTTAGGACAGGTTAACACCGGGGAGCTGTTTTTT

clone size: -
V gene: TRBV3-1
D gene: TRBD2
J gene: TRBJ2-3
CDR3 protein: CASSQDRLAGGPDTQYF
CDR3 DNA: TGTGCCAGCAGCCAAGATCGGCTAGCGGGGGGGCCAGATACGCAGTATTTT

clone size: once
V gene: TRBV27
D gene: -
J gene: TRBJ2-6
CDR3 protein: CASSSHSDGANVLTF
CDR3 DNA: TGTGCCAGCAGTTCCCACTCAGATGGGGCCAACGTCCTGACTTTC

clone size: -
V gene: TRBV28
D gene: TRBD1
J gene: TRBJ2-2
CDR3 protein: CASSFSGQGIHTGELFF
CDR3 DNA: TGTGCCAGCAGTTTTTCCGGACAGGGAATTCACACCGGGGAGCTGTTTTTT

clone size: -
V gene: TRBV18
D gene: TRBD1
J gene: TRBJ1-2
CDR3 protein: CASSPGTEYYGYTF
CDR3 DNA: TGTGCCAGCTCACCCGGGACAGAGTACTATGGCTACACCTTC

clone size: -
V gene: TRBV27
D gene: -
J gene: TRBJ2-5
CDR3 protein: CASSPQGGWDETQYF
CDR3 DNA: TGTGCCAGCAGTCCGCAGGGGGGATGGGACGAGACCCAGTACTTC

clone size: once
V gene: TRBV13
D gene: -
J gene: TRBJ1-1
CDR3 protein: CASSSTGTLNTEAFF
CDR3 DNA: TGTGCCAGCAGCTCCACCGGGACACTGAACACTGAAGCTTTCTTT

clone size: -
V gene: TRBV12-3/TRBV12-4
D gene: -
J gene: TRBJ2-7
CDR3 protein: CASIKTGLEKESYEQYF
CDR3 DNA: TGTGCCAGCATAAAGACAGGACTCGAAAAGGAATCGTACGAGCAGTACTTC

clone size: -
V gene: TRBV18
D gene: TRBD1
J gene: TRBJ2-7
CDR3 protein: CASSGTGAYEQYF
CDR3 DNA: TGTGCCAGCTCTGGGACAGGGGCCTACGAGCAGTACTTC

clone size: -
V gene: TRBV4-1
D gene: TRBD2
J gene: TRBJ2-2
CDR3 protein: CASSQEGSGGKTGELFF
CDR3 DNA: TGCGCCAGCAGCCAAGAGGGAAGCGGGGGAAAAACCGGGGAGCTGTTTTTT

clone size: -
V gene: TRBV12-3/TRBV12-4
D gene: TRBD1
J gene: TRBJ2-2
CDR3 protein: CASSFRDSNTGELFF
CDR3 DNA: TGTGCCAGCAGTTTTCGGGACAGCAACACCGGGGAGCTGTTTTTT

clone size: -
V gene: TRBV2
D gene: -
J gene: TRBJ1-5
CDR3 protein: CASNGGRNQPQHF
CDR3 DNA: TGTGCCAGCAATGGGGGGCGGAATCAGCCCCAGCATTTT

clone size: -
V gene: TRBV13
D gene: TRBD2
J gene: TRBJ2-3
CDR3 protein: CASSPREGPSTDTQYF
CDR3 DNA: TGTGCCAGCAGTCCTCGGGAGGGCCCCAGCACAGATACGCAGTATTTT

clone size: -
V gene: TRBV11-2
D gene: -
J gene: TRBJ2-6
CDR3 protein: CASLIRVGANVLTF
CDR3 DNA: TGTGCCAGTTTGATCAGGGTCGGGGCCAACGTCCTGACTTTC

clone size: -
V gene: TRBV30
D gene: TRBD1
J gene: TRBJ2-7
CDR3 protein: CAWRAGTGFDEQYF
CDR3 DNA: TGTGCCTGGAGGGCCGGGACAGGGTTTGACGAGCAGTACTTC

clone size: -
V gene: TRBV5-6
D gene: -
J gene: TRBJ1-1
CDR3 protein: CASSLGRGRTEAFF
CDR3 DNA: TGTGCCAGCAGCTTGGGGCGGGGGCGGACTGAAGCTTTCTTT

clone size: -
V gene: TRBV12-3/TRBV12-4
D gene: TRBD2
J gene: TRBJ2-5
CDR3 protein: CASSLDLAGLQETQYF
CDR3 DNA: TGTGCCAGCAGTTTAGACCTAGCGGGGTTACAAGAGACCCAGTACTTC

clone size: -
V gene: TRBV7-9
D gene: TRBD2
J gene: TRBJ2-3
CDR3 protein: CASSFTLGLAVSGDTQYF
CDR3 DNA: TGTGCCAGCAGCTTTACTCTGGGACTAGCGGTTTCTGGGGATACGCAGTATTTT

clone size: once
V gene: TRBV7-3
D gene: TRBD1
J gene: TRBJ1-1
CDR3 protein: CASSSSGQLNTEAFF
CDR3 DNA: TGTGCCAGCAGCTCCTCGGGACAGTTGAACACTGAAGCTTTCTTT

clone size: once
V gene: TRBV12-3/TRBV12-4
D gene: TRBD1
J gene: TRBJ1-4
CDR3 protein: CASSARTGNSKKLFF
CDR3 DNA: TGTGCCAGCAGTGCCAGGACAGGGAATTCAAAAAAACTGTTTTTT

clone size: -
V gene: TRBV20-1
D gene: -
J gene: TRBJ2-5
CDR3 protein: CSAKSSDLQETQYF
CDR3 DNA: TGCAGTGCAAAGTCTAGCGACCTCCAAGAGACCCAGTACTTC

clone size: -
V gene: TRBV20-1
D gene: -
J gene: TRBJ2-7
CDR3 protein: CSARDDRKPTYEQYF
CDR3 DNA: TGCAGTGCTAGAGACGACAGGAAGCCCACCTACGAGCAGTACTTC

clone size: -
V gene: TRBV27
D gene: -
J gene: TRBJ2-3
CDR3 protein: CASSLHDGSELVDTQYF
CDR3 DNA: TGTGCCAGCAGTTTACACGACGGGAGTGAGCTTGTTGATACGCAGTATTTT

clone size: -
V gene: TRBV12-3/TRBV12-4
D gene: -
J gene: TRBJ2-5
CDR3 protein: CASSFAQETQYF
CDR3 DNA: TGTGCCAGCAGTTTTGCTCAAGAGACCCAGTACTTC

clone size: -
V gene: TRBV7-8
D gene: TRBD2
J gene: TRBJ2-1
CDR3 protein: CASSFSSGGAGQFF
CDR3 DNA: TGTGCCAGCAGCTTTTCTAGCGGGGGGGCCGGGCAGTTCTTC

clone size: once
V gene: TRBV21-1
D gene: -
J gene: TRBJ1-6
CDR3 protein: CASSKKGGGVSPLHF
CDR3 DNA: TGTGCCAGCAGCAAAAAAGGGGGCGGGGTTTCACCCCTCCACTTT

clone size: once
V gene: TRBV29-1
D gene: -
J gene: TRBJ1-1
CDR3 protein: CSVEGGENTEAFF
CDR3 DNA: TGCAGCGTTGAGGGCGGGGAGAACACTGAAGCTTTCTTT

clone size: -
V gene: TRBV5-1
D gene: TRBD1
J gene: TRBJ2-4
CDR3 protein: CASSPGTGGNIQYF
CDR3 DNA: TGCGCCAGCAGTCCCGGGACAGGAGGAAACATTCAGTACTTC

clone size: -
V gene: TRBV12-3/TRBV12-4
D gene: TRBD1
J gene: TRBJ2-5
CDR3 protein: CASSPTGRETQYF
CDR3 DNA: TGTGCCAGCAGTCCGACAGGGCGCGAGACCCAGTACTTC

clone size: few
V gene: TRBV9
D gene: -
J gene: TRBJ1-1
CDR3 protein: CASSVATGGTEAFF
CDR3 DNA: TGTGCCAGCAGCGTAGCTACTGGGGGAACTGAAGCTTTCTTT

clone size: -
V gene: TRBV5-1
D gene: TRBD1
J gene: TRBJ2-5
CDR3 protein: CASSSGQALGETQYF
CDR3 DNA: TGCGCCAGCAGCTCGGGACAGGCCCTGGGGGAGACCCAGTACTTC

clone size: -
V gene: TRBV11-2
D gene: TRBD2
J gene: TRBJ2-1
CDR3 protein: CASSSPFIAGAPEQFF
CDR3 DNA: TGTGCCAGCAGCTCCCCCTTTATAGCGGGAGCCCCTGAGCAGTTCTTC

clone size: -
V gene: TRBV3-1
D gene: -
J gene: TRBJ1-5
CDR3 protein: CASSQDPQGNQPQHF
CDR3 DNA: TGTGCCAGCAGCCAAGATCCACAGGGCAATCAGCCCCAGCATTTT

clone size: -
V gene: TRBV13
D gene: -
J gene: TRBJ2-5
CDR3 protein: CASRPAGPQETQYF
CDR3 DNA: TGTGCCAGCAGGCCGGCGGGCCCCCAAGAGACCCAGTACTTC

clone size: -
V gene: TRBV29-1
D gene: -
J gene: TRBJ2-3
CDR3 protein: CSVASGTGDTQYF
CDR3 DNA: TGCAGCGTTGCTAGCGGAACAGGGGATACGCAGTATTTT

clone size: -
V gene: TRBV20-1
D gene: -
J gene: TRBJ1-5
CDR3 protein: CSARVARNQPQHF
CDR3 DNA: TGCAGTGCTAGAGTGGCCCGCAATCAGCCCCAGCATTTT

clone size: once
V gene: TRBV7-9
D gene: -
J gene: TRBJ1-5
CDR3 protein: CASSTFDQPQHF
CDR3 DNA: TGTGCCAGCAGCACATTTGATCAGCCCCAGCATTTT

clone size: -
V gene: TRBV11-2
D gene: TRBD1
J gene: TRBJ2-1
CDR3 protein: CASSSRQGEQFF
CDR3 DNA: TGTGCCAGCAGCAGTAGACAGGGTGAGCAGTTCTTC

clone size: -
V gene: TRBV7-9
D gene: -
J gene: TRBJ2-2
CDR3 protein: CASYTNTGELFF
CDR3 DNA: TGTGCCAGCTATACGAACACCGGGGAGCTGTTTTTT

clone size: -
V gene: TRBV28
D gene: -
J gene: TRBJ2-7
CDR3 protein: CASSLAGETISYEQYF
CDR3 DNA: TGTGCCAGCAGCCTCGCCGGGGAGACGATCTCCTACGAGCAGTACTTC

clone size: -
V gene: TRBV5-4
D gene: -
J gene: TRBJ2-7
CDR3 protein: CASSYWTGSYEQYF
CDR3 DNA: TGTGCCAGCAGCTATTGGACTGGATCCTACGAGCAGTACTTC

clone size: -
V gene: TRBV5-4
D gene: TRBD1
J gene: TRBJ2-5
CDR3 protein: CASRDRGYQETQYF
CDR3 DNA: TGTGCCAGCAGGGACAGGGGATACCAAGAGACCCAGTACTTC

clone size: -
V gene: TRBV7-9
D gene: -
J gene: TRBJ2-3
CDR3 protein: CASSLSRLTDTQYF
CDR3 DNA: TGTGCCAGCAGCTTATCTAGGTTGACAGATACGCAGTATTTT

clone size: -
V gene: TRBV4-2
D gene: TRBD1
J gene: TRBJ1-2
CDR3 protein: CASSHREGAIGYTF
CDR3 DNA: TGTGCCAGCAGCCATAGGGAGGGGGCAATTGGCTACACCTTC

clone size: -
V gene: TRBV14
D gene: -
J gene: TRBJ2-7
CDR3 protein: CASSQDRVIRDNSYEQYF
CDR3 DNA: TGTGCCAGCAGCCAAGACCGCGTGATCCGGGACAACTCCTACGAGCAGTACTTC

clone size: -
V gene: TRBV7-2
D gene: -
J gene: TRBJ2-3
CDR3 protein: CASSLVQESTDTQYF
CDR3 DNA: TGTGCCAGCAGCTTAGTGCAGGAGAGCACAGATACGCAGTATTTT